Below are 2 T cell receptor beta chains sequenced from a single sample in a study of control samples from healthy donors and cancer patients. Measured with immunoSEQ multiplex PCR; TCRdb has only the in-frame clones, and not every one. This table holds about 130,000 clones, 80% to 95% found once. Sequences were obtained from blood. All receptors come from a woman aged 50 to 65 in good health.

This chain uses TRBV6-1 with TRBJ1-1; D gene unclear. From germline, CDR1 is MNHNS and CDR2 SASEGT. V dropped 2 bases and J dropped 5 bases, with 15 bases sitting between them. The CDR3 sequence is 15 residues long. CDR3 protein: CASSESFARRTEAFF. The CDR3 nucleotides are TGTGCCAGCAGTGAATCCTTCGCGAGGAGAACTGAAGCTTTCTTT.

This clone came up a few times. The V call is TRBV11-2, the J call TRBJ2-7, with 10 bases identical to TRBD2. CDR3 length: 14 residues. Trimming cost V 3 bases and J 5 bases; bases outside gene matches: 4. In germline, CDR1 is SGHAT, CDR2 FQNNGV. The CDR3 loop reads CASSFSLAGNEQYF. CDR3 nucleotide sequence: TGTGCCAGCAGCTTTTCACTAGCGGGAAACGAGCAGTACTTC.